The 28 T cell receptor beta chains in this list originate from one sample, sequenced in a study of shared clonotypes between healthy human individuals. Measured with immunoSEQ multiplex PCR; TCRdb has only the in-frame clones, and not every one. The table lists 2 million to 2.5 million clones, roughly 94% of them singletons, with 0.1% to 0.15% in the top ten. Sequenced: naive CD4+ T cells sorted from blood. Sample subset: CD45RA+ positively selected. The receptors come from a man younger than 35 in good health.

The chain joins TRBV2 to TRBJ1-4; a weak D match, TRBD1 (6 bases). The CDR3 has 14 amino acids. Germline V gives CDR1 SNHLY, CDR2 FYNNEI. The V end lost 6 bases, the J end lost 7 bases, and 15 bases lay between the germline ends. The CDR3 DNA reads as TGTGCCAGCAGAGAAACAGGGACCGGTGAAAAACTGTTTTTT. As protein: CASRETGTGEKLFF. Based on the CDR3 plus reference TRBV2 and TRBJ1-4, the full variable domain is EPEVTQTPSHQVTQMGQEVILRCVPISNHLYFYWYRQILGQKVEFLVSFYNNEISEKSEIFDDQFSVERPDGSNFTLKIRSTKLEDSAMYFCASRETGTGEKLFFGSGTQLSVL.

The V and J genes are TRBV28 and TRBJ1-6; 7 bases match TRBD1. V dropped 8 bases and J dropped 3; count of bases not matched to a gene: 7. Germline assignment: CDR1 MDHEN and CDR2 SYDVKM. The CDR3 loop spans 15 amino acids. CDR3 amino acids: CASGTVNYYNSPLHF. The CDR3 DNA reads TGTGCCAGCGGGACAGTAAACTACTATAATTCACCCCTCCACTTT.

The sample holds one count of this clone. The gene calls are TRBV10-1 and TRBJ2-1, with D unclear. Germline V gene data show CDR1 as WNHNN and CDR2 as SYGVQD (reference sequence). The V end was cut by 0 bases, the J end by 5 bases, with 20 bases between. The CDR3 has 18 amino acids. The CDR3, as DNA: TGCGCCAGCAGTGAGTCTCCTCCCGGTTGGCAGAGAGACAATGAGCAGTTCTTC. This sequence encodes CASSESPPGWQRDNEQFF.

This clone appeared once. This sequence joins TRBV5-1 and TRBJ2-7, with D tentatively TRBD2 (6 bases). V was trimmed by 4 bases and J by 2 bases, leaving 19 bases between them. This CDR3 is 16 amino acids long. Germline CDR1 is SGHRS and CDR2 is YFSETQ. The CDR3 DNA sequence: TGCGCCAGCAGCCCACGTGGAGGGGTCAGGGCCTACGAGCAGTACTTC. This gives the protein CASSPRGGVRAYEQYF.

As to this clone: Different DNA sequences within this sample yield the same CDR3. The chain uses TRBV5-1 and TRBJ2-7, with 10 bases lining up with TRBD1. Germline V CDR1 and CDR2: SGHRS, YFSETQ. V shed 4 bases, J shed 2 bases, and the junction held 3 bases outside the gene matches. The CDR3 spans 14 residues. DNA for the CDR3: TGCGCCAGCAGCCAAGGACAGGGGGCCTACGAGCAGTACTTC. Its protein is CASSQGQGAYEQYF.

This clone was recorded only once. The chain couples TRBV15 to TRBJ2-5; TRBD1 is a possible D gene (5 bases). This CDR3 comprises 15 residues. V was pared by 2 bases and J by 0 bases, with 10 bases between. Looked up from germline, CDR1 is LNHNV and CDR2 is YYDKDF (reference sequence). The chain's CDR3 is CATSRPRVNQETQYF. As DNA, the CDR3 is TGTGCCACCAGCAGACCCAGGGTTAACCAAGAGACCCAGTACTTC. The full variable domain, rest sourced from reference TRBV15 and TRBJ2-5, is DAMVIQNPRYQVTQFGKPVTLSCSQTLNHNVMYWYQQKSSQAPKLLFHYYDKDFNNEADTPDNFQSRRPNTSFCFLDIRSPGLGDTAMYLCATSRPRVNQETQYFGPGTRLLVL.

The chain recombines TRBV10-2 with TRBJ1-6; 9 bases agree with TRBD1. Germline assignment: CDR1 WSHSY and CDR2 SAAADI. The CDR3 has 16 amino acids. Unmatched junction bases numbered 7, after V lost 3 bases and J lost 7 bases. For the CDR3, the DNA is TGCGCCAGCAGTGAACGACAGGGGGAGGGGAATTCACCCCTCCACTTT. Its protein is CASSERQGEGNSPLHF.

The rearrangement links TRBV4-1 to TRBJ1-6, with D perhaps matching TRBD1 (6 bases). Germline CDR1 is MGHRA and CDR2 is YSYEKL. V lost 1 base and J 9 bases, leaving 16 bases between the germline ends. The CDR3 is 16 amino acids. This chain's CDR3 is CASSQVGNRVSSPLHF. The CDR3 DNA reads TGCGCCAGCAGCCAAGTCGGCAACAGGGTTTCTTCACCCCTCCACTTT.

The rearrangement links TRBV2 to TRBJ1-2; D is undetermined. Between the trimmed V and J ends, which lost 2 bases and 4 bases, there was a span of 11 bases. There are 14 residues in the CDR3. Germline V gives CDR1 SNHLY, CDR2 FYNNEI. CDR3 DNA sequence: TGTGCCAGCAGTGAAACAGCCAACAGCTATGGCTACACCTTC. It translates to CASSETANSYGYTF.

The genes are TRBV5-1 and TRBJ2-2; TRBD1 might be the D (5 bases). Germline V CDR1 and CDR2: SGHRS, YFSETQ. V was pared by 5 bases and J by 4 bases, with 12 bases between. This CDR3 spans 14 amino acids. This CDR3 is CASRQVPTTGELFF. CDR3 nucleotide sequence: TGCGCCAGCAGACAGGTACCTACCACCGGGGAGCTGTTTTTT.

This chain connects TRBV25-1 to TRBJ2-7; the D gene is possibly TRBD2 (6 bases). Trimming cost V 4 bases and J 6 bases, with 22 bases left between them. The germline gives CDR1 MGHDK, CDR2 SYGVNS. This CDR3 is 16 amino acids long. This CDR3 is CASSGSDGQGRSEQYF. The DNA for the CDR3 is TGTGCCAGCAGTGGTTCGGACGGACAAGGGAGGAGCGAGCAGTACTTC.

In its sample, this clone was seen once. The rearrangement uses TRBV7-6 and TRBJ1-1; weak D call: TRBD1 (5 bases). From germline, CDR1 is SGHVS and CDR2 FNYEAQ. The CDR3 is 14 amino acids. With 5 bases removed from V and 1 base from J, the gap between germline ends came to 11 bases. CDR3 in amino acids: CASSVWGGNTEAFF. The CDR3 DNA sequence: TGTGCCAGCAGCGTTTGGGGGGGGAACACTGAAGCTTTCTTT.

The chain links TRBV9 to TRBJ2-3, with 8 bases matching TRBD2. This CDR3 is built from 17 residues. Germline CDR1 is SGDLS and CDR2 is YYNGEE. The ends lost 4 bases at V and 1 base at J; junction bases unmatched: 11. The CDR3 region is CASSLTPGGSGTDTQYF. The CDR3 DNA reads TGTGCCAGCAGCCTCACCCCGGGGGGGTCGGGCACAGATACGCAGTATTTT. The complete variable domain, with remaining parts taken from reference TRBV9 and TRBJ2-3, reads DSGVTQTPKHLITATGQRVTLRCSPRSGDLSVYWYQQSLDQGLQFLIQYYNGEERAKGNILERFSAQQFPDLHSELNLSSLELGDSALYFCASSLTPGGSGTDTQYFGPGTRLTVL.

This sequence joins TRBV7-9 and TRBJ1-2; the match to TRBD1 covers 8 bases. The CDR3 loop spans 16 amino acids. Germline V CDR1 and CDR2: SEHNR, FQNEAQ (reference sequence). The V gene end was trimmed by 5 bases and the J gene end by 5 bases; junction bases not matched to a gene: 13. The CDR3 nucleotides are TGTGCCAGCAGCCCCGGACAGGGTAACCCTCTTTATGGCTACACCTTC. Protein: CASSPGQGNPLYGYTF.

The CDR3 reads CASSRDQADTQYF. CDR3 bases: TGTGCCAGCAGCAGGGACCAAGCAGATACGCAGTATTTT. The chain is built from TRBV7-9 and TRBJ2-3; D possibly matches TRBD1 or TRBD2 (5 bases each). Germline values: CDR1 SEHNR, CDR2 FQNEAQ (reference sequence). The V gene lost 5 bases and the J gene lost 4 bases, with 10 bases spanning the gap. The CDR3 is made up of 13 amino acids.

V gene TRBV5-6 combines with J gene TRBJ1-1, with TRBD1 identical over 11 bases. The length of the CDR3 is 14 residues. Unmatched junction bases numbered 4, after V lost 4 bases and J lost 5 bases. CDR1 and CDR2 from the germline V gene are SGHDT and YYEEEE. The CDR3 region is CASSRTGGKTEAFF. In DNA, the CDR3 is TGTGCCAGCAGCCGGACAGGGGGCAAAACTGAAGCTTTCTTT.

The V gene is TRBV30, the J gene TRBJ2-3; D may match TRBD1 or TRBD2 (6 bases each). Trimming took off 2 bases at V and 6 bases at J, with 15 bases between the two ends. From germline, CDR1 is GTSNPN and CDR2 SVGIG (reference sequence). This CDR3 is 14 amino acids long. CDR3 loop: CAWSITGAGDTQYF. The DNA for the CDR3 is TGTGCCTGGAGTATAACGGGGGCCGGGGATACGCAGTATTTT.

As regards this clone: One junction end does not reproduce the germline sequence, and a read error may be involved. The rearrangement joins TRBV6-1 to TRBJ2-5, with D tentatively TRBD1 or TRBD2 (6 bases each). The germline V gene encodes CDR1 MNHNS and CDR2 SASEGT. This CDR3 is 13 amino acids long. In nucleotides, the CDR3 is TGTGCCAGCAGCGAAGAGGGGGGAGAGACCCAGTACTTC. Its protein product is CASSEEGGETQYF.

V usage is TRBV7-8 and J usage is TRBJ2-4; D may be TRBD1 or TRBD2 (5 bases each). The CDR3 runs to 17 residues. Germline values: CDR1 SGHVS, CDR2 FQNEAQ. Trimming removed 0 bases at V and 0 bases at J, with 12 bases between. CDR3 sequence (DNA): TGTGCCAGCAGCTTAGCGAGGGACGGAATAGCCAAAAACATTCAGTACTTC. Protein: CASSLARDGIAKNIQYF.

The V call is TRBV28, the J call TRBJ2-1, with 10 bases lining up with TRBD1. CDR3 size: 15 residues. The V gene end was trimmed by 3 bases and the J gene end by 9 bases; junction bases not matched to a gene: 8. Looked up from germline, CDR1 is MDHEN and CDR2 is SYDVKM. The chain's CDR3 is CASSFIGTGEGEQFF. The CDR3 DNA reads TGTGCCAGCAGTTTTATCGGGACAGGGGAGGGTGAGCAGTTCTTC.

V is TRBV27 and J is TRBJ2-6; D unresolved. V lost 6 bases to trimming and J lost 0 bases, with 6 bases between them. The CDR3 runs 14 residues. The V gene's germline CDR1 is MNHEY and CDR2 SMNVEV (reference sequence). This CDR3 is CASREFSGANVLTF. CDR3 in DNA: TGTGCCAGCAGGGAGTTCTCTGGGGCCAACGTCCTGACTTTC.

The CDR3 bases are TGTGCCAGCTCACCACCCACTAGCGGGACTGCTATTCAGTACTTC. Protein: CASSPPTSGTAIQYF. The chain combines TRBV18 with TRBJ2-4, with 10 bases identical to TRBD2. The CDR3 covers 15 residues. V shed 0 bases, J shed 10 bases, and the junction held 6 bases outside the gene matches. Germline CDR1 and CDR2: KGHSH and LQKENI.

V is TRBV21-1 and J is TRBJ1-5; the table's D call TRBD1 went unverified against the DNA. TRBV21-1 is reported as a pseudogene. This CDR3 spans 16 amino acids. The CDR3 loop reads CASSNQGNLGNQPQHF. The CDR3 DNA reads TGTGCCAGCAGCAATCAGGGTAATCTAGGCAATCAGCCCCAGCATTTT.

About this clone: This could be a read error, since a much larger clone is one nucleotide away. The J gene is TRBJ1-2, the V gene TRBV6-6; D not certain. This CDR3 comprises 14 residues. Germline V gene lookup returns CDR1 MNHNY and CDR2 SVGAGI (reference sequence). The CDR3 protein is CTSSYDGRPYGYTF. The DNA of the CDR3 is TGTACCAGCAGTTATGACGGACGGCCCTATGGCTACACCTTC.

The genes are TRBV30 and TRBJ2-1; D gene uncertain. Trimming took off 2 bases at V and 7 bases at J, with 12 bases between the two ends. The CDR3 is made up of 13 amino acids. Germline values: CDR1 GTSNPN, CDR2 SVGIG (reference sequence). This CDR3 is CAWSTRLGNEQFF. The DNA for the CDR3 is TGTGCCTGGAGTACCCGACTGGGGAATGAGCAGTTCTTC.

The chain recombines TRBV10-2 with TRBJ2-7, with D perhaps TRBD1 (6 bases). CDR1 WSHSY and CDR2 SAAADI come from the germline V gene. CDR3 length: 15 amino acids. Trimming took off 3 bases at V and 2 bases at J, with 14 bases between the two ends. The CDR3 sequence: CASSDTGTYAYEQYF. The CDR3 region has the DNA TGCGCCAGCAGTGACACCGGGACATACGCCTACGAGCAGTACTTC.

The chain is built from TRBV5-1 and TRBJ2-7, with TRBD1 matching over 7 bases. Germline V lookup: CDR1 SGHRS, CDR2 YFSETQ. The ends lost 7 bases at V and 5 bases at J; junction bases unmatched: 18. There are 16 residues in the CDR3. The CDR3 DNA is TGCGCCAGCTTAGAGTACCCGGGACAGTTGCCCAACGAGCAGTACTTC. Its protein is CASLEYPGQLPNEQYF.

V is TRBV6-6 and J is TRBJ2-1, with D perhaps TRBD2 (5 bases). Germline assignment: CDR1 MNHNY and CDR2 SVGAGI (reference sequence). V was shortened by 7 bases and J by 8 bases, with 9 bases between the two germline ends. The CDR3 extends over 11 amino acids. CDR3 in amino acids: CASILLDEQFF. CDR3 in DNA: TGTGCCAGCATTCTACTAGATGAGCAGTTCTTC.